The 3 T cell receptor beta chains in this list originate from one sample, sequenced in a study of cytomegalovirus exposure and HLA in healthy donors. The PCR contained 60 Vbeta and 13 Jbeta primers. This table comes from immunoSEQ multiplex PCR, and its TCRdb copy is limited to in-frame clones, with some not included. The table has roughly 130,000 clones, approximately 66% seen once; the top ten hold under 9%. Sample: PBMCs. All receptors come from a woman aged 40-49 years in good health and CMV-seropositive.

J is TRBJ1-1 and V is TRBV7-8; D is undetermined. This CDR3 has 15 residues. From germline, CDR1 is SGHVS and CDR2 FQNEAQ. Trimming left V 1 base short and J 3 bases short, with 12 bases between. The chain's CDR3 is CASSLVPGVDTEAFF. The CDR3 DNA sequence: TGTGCCAGCAGCTTAGTTCCGGGTGTGGACACTGAAGCTTTCTTT.

The J gene is TRBJ2-2, the V gene TRBV6-4; 7 bases line up with TRBD2. This CDR3 is built from 15 residues. Germline lookup yields CDR1 MRHNA and CDR2 SNTAGT. V was clipped by 3 bases and J by 6 bases; unmatched bases: 7. As DNA, the CDR3 is TGTGCCAGCAGTGATCAAGCACTAGCGCCCGGGGAGCTGTTTTTT. This sequence encodes CASSDQALAPGELFF.

This clone was counted a few times. The chain joins TRBV7-9 to TRBJ2-7; TRBD2 matches 7 bases. CDR3 length equals 12 residues. Germline CDR1 reads SEHNR; CDR2 reads FQNEAQ (reference sequence). V lost 5 bases to trimming and J lost 3 bases; unmatched junction nucleotides: 1. The CDR3 coding sequence is TGTGCCAGCAGCAGGACTAGCTACGAGCAGTACTTC. The encoded protein is CASSRTSYEQYF.